Presented here are 23 T cell receptor beta chains from one specimen sequenced in a study of T cells in Graves' hyperthyroidism and ophthalmopathy. From RNA transcripts, TCR beta CDR3 regions were amplified. Researchers ran a first-round RT-PCR on the TCR CDR3 using the HTBI primer set. TCRdb independently ran MiXCR on the multiplex PCR reads; one entry per CDR3 protein. The sample gives under 130,000 distinct CDR3 sequences, 40% to 50% of which show up once; under 30% is in the top ten. Sequencing was done on a sample of blood. These receptors all stem from a man in his forties or fifties with Graves' hyperthyroidism.

V usage is TRBV20-1 and J usage is TRBJ2-4, with 7 bases lining up with TRBD1. CDR3 length: 9 amino acids. Germline values: CDR1 DFQATT, CDR2 SNEGSKA (reference sequence). The junction had 4 bases not matched to a gene; V was cut back by 6 bases and J by 14 bases. As DNA, the CDR3 is TGCAGTGCGACCGGGACAGAGTACTTC. Amino acid sequence: CSATGTEYF.

The chain is built from TRBV30 and TRBJ1-4; 8 bases fit TRBD1. CDR1 is GTSNPN and CDR2 is SVGIG in the germline V gene (reference sequence). The J segment lost 7 bases and the V segment lost 3 bases, leaving 10 bases of the junction unmatched. The CDR3 covers 15 residues. The CDR3 nucleotides are TGTGCCTGGAGGCAGGAAGACAGGGGATTTGAAAAACTGTTTTTT. Protein sequence: CAWRQEDRGFEKLFF.

This clonotype was found many times. The chain joins TRBV7-9 to TRBJ2-1, with 9 nucleotides matching TRBD2. Germline V gene sequence: CDR1 SEHNR, CDR2 FQNEAQ (reference sequence). The V segment lost 5 bases and the J segment 7 bases; nucleotides outside the gene matches: 9. The CDR3 consists of 15 residues. The CDR3, as DNA: TGTGCCAGCAGCAAAGCGGGGGGAGGGCGGAATGAGCAGTTCTTC. Amino acid sequence: CASSKAGGGRNEQFF.

The chain combines TRBV7-9 with TRBJ2-7; D uncertain. Between the trimmed V and J ends, which lost 5 bases and 6 bases, there was a span of 14 bases. The germline V gene has CDR1 SEHNR and CDR2 FQNEAQ (reference sequence). The CDR3 spans 13 residues. In DNA, the CDR3 is TGTGCCAGCAGCCGTAGATTCATGGGCGAGCAGTACTTC. Residues: CASSRRFMGEQYF.

This clonotype was recorded once. The CDR3 DNA is TGTGCCAGCAGCGCCGGACAGGTGAATTCACCCCTCCACTTT. It encodes CASSAGQVNSPLHF. V and J are TRBV9 and TRBJ1-6, with 7 bases matching TRBD1. The CDR3 is 14 amino acids. Germline CDR1 SGDLS, CDR2 YYNGEE. V was clipped by 3 bases and J by 7 bases; unmatched bases: 4.

This clonotype was detected ten times or more. The chain links TRBV12-3 or TRBV12-4 to TRBJ2-3; D not certain. The CDR3 is 11 residues long. V shed 4 bases and J shed 5 bases, with 4 bases lying between them. The CDR3, as DNA: TGTGCCAGCAGTTCCCGAGATACGCAGTATTTT. Amino acid sequence: CASSSRDTQYF.

The rearrangement links TRBV7-2 to TRBJ1-4; no reliable D call. V lost 2 bases and J 10 bases, leaving 5 bases between the germline ends. This CDR3 has 11 amino acids. Per germline, CDR1 SGHTA and CDR2 FQGNSA. The CDR3 DNA is TGTGCCAGCAGCTTATATGGAAAACTGTTTTTT. It yields the protein CASSLYGKLFF.

This clonotype appeared many times. This rearrangement joins TRBV20-1 to TRBJ2-5; 9 bases are a match to TRBD1. The CDR3 is 14 amino acids. Trimming removed 2 bases from V and 5 bases from J; junction bases left unmatched: 6. Per germline, CDR1 DFQATT and CDR2 SNEGSKA (reference sequence). The CDR3 region is CSARPGTGIETQYF. In DNA form, the CDR3 reads TGCAGTGCTAGACCCGGGACAGGGATCGAGACCCAGTACTTC.

CDR3 coding DNA: TGTGCCAGCAGTTACTCGTGGTCGACAGGGGGCGCGGGGGGAAACACCATATATTTT. It yields the protein CASSYSWSTGGAGGNTIYF. J is TRBJ1-3 and V is TRBV6-5; 10 nucleotides line up with TRBD1. Looked up from germline, CDR1 is MNHEY and CDR2 is SVGAGI. Trimming cost V 0 bases and J 4 bases; bases outside gene matches: 12. There are 19 residues in the CDR3.

The chain links TRBV19 to TRBJ1-2; TRBD1 aligns across 9 bases. Germline lookup yields CDR1 LNHDA and CDR2 SQIVND (reference sequence). The CDR3 length is 12 residues. V was clipped by 5 bases and J by 10 bases; unmatched bases: 5. The CDR3 loop is CASSSRQGDYTF. The CDR3 DNA reads as TGTGCCAGTAGTTCGAGACAGGGGGACTACACCTTC. Full variable domain (rest looked up from reference TRBV19 and TRBJ1-2): DGGITQSPKYLFRKEGQNVTLSCEQNLNHDAMYWYRQDPGQGLRLIYYSQIVNDFQKGDIAEGYSVSREKKESFPLTVTSAQKNPTAFYLCASSSRQGDYTFGSGTRLTVV.

To note about this clonotype: A much larger clone differs from this one at a single base, so this may be a read error. The chain couples TRBV6-1 to TRBJ1-3; D remains unclear. Germline V CDR1 and CDR2: MNHNS, SASEGT. V gave up 3 bases and J gave up 2 bases, with 11 bases separating them. The CDR3 runs 15 residues. This CDR3 reads CASSDRREPGNTIYF. CDR3 bases: TGTGCCAGCAGTGATAGGAGGGAGCCTGGAAACACCATATATTTT.

This rearrangement joins TRBV25-1 to TRBJ2-2; D might be TRBD1 or TRBD2, each matching 5 bases. Trimming cost V 3 bases and J 6 bases, with 14 bases left between them. Germline CDR1 reads MGHDK; CDR2 reads SYGVNS. The CDR3 is 15 amino acids. The CDR3 nucleotides are TGTGCCAGCAGTGACCGGGACGATCATTCCGGGGAGCTGTTTTTT. Amino acid sequence: CASSDRDDHSGELFF.

This clonotype was detected ten times or more. This chain uses TRBV20-1 with TRBJ2-3, with 8 nucleotides matching TRBD2. The CDR3 totals 14 residues. The V gene end was trimmed by 1 base and the J gene end by 2 bases; junction bases not matched to a gene: 2. CDR1 and CDR2 from the germline V gene are DFQATT and SNEGSKA (reference sequence). The DNA of the CDR3 is TGCAGTGCTAGAGGGACTAGCCACACAGATACGCAGTATTTT. Translation: CSARGTSHTDTQYF.

At least ten counts were recorded for this clonotype. CDR3 sequence reads: CASSLVAGANVLTF. The CDR3 coding sequence is TGCGCCAGCAGCTTGGTAGCTGGGGCCAACGTCCTGACTTTC. This chain connects TRBV5-1 to TRBJ2-6; D unclear. Trimming removed 0 bases at V and 2 bases at J, with 3 bases between. The CDR3 has 14 amino acids. Germline V CDR1 and CDR2: SGHRS, YFSETQ.

This clonotype was counted many times. The gene calls are TRBV5-1 and TRBJ2-1; 7 bases are a match to TRBD1. The CDR3 totals 12 residues. Trimming cost V 4 bases and J 7 bases; bases outside gene matches: 2. CDR1 and CDR2 (germline): SGHRS, YFSETQ. The CDR3 sequence: CASSQQGNEQFF. CDR3 DNA sequence: TGCGCCAGCAGCCAACAGGGGAATGAGCAGTTCTTC.

Details on this clonotype: One end of the junction fails to match germline, which may point to a read error. The chain joins TRBV19 to TRBJ2-3, with 8 bases that match TRBD2. Germline values: CDR1 LNHDA, CDR2 SQIVND (reference sequence). This CDR3 contains 15 residues. The CDR3 sequence is CATSYRAGATDTQYF. Here the CDR3 DNA reads TGTGCCACTAGTTATCGAGCGGGAGCCACAGATACGCAGTATTTT.

Worth noting for this clonotype: A read error may be the cause here, since a much bigger clone is one base away. The chain carries TRBV11-3 and TRBJ2-1; weak D call: TRBD2 (6 bases). This CDR3 spans 14 amino acids. Germline CDR1 and CDR2: SGHNT and YENEEA. The chain's CDR3 is CAGSLGSPGLKQFF. CDR3 DNA sequence: TGTGCCGGCAGCTTAGGATCTCCGGGACTTAAGCAGTTCTTC.

The V gene is TRBV4-1, the J gene TRBJ1-2, with 7 bases aligning to TRBD1. The CDR3 is 15 amino acids. V gave up 0 bases and J gave up 4 bases; unmatched junction bases: 5. Germline V gives CDR1 MGHRA, CDR2 YSYEKL. CDR3 DNA sequence: TGCGCCAGCAGCCAAGACCCAGGGGGGGTCTATGGCTACACCTTC. It translates to CASSQDPGGVYGYTF.

On this clonotype itself: This may be a read error, as it is one base from a much larger clone. V is TRBV7-3 and J is TRBJ2-7; D unresolved. The germline V gene has CDR1 SGHTA and CDR2 FQGTGA. There are 13 residues in the CDR3. CDR3: CACSFSQMYEQYF. CDR3 sequence (DNA): TGTGCCTGCAGTTTCAGTCAAATGTACGAGCAGTACTTC. Filled out from reference TRBV7-3 and TRBJ2-7, the complete variable domain reads GAGVSQTPSNKVTEKGKYVELRCDPISGHTALYWYRQSLGQGPEFLIYFQGTGAADDSGLPNDRFFAVRPEGSVSTLKIQRTERGDSAVYLCACSFSQMYEQYFGPGTRLTVT.

Ten or more counts support this clonotype. This chain uses TRBV9 with TRBJ1-1; 9 bases agree with TRBD1. The germline V gene encodes CDR1 SGDLS and CDR2 YYNGEE. J gave up 3 bases and V 3 bases, and 6 bases lay outside the gene matches. This CDR3 is 15 amino acids long. The CDR3 spells CASSAHRDRDTEAFF. The CDR3 nucleotides read TGTGCCAGCAGCGCACACCGGGACAGGGACACTGAAGCTTTCTTT.

This clonotype occurred many times. The chain links TRBV19 to TRBJ2-1; TRBD1 matches 8 bases. With V trimmed by 6 bases and J by 4 bases, 8 bases remained unmatched. CDR3 length: 15 residues. Germline values: CDR1 LNHDA, CDR2 SQIVND (reference sequence). The CDR3 bases are TGTGCCAGTAGGCGCGACAGGGGAAAATACAATGAGCAGTTCTTC. Amino acids: CASRRDRGKYNEQFF.

The chain has TRBV28 and TRBJ1-1; D ambiguous. V lost 3 bases, J lost 11 bases, and 13 bases lay in between. Germline V gene sequence: CDR1 MDHEN, CDR2 SYDVKM. This CDR3 is built from 12 residues. The CDR3 region has the DNA TGTGCCAGCAGTTTGGGTGGGGTGGGGGCTTTCTTT. Translated: CASSLGGVGAFF.

The DNA for the CDR3 is TGTGCCAGCAGTTCCGCCGGGCTTAGGGATCGCAATCAGCCCCAGCATTTT. Translating it yields CASSSAGLRDRNQPQHF. The J gene is TRBJ1-5, the V gene TRBV28; D not certain. The CDR3 has 17 residues. V was clipped by 4 bases and J by 2 bases, with 18 bases between them. Looked up from germline, CDR1 is MDHEN and CDR2 is SYDVKM.